This T cell receptor beta chain was captured in a study of T cells in tumors after PD-1 blockade (dated by TCRdb to about 2019). Regarding the complete study: Prior checkpoint blockade, systemic immunosuppressant use, and recent radiotherapy or other anti-cancer therapy within 4 weeks were grounds for patient exclusion. Clinical response was assessed using RECIST version 1.1. Patients were treated with either pembrolizumab 200 mg every 3 weeks or cemiplimab 350 mg every 2 weeks. Peripheral blood samples averaged around 110,000 TCR templates (range roughly 21,000-270,000) and 35,000 to 45,000 unique clonotypes. Some patients also continued taking vismodegib 150 mg daily during anti-PD-1 treatment. Bulk TCR sequencing was performed on 9 to 11 peripheral blood samples from about five patients to compare blood and tumor clonotypes. Paired single-cell RNA and TCR sequencing was performed on site-matched tumors from BCC or SCC patients before and after anti-PD-1 therapy.

The time point label here, explained by the study, means: before anti-PD-1 therapy. For bulk TCRbeta sequencing, genomic DNA was extracted from tumor biopsies or peripheral blood, and input amounts ranged from roughly 550 ng to 6,004 ng. Every patient had histologically proven advanced or metastatic basal or squamous cell carcinoma and was a poor candidate for surgical resection. The basal cell carcinoma cohort comprised fewer than 12 patients, of whom 8 had bulk tumor TCR sequencing. The CDR3 goes from the cysteine to the phenylalanine over 15 residues. CDR3 DNA only is kept here, 45 bases in frame from base 1. From a lookup of the germline V gene, CDR1 and CDR2 are LGHNA and YNFKEQ. V sheds 0 bases and J sheds 6 bases, leaving 15 bases between their ends. Points on this clone: Its antigen remains undetermined. No quality values exist for individual bases; no much larger clone is one base distant.

The immunoSEQ platform was used for deep TCRbeta sequencing. Per the source publication's procedure: Only productive rearrangements were exported from the immunoSEQ Analyzer for further analysis. T cell phenotypes were assigned to bulk TCRbeta clonotypes by matching the clonotypes to single-cell RNA+TCR-seq clones that had the same TCRbeta sequence. Using bulk TCR sequencing data, clone enrichment in tumor was calculated by dividing a clone's tumor frequency by the same clone's PBMC frequency. GLIPH was used to group TCRs into specificity groups, clusters of distinct TCRs likely recognizing common antigens via shared CDR3 motifs. Here the immuneACCESS table is served through TCRdb, limited to in-frame sequences with V and J called. Missing clones are a known gap in these copies; in checked studies unresolved V genes cover under half, and the rest lacks a known reason. V, J and clone size reflect that table, while D and trimming were determined from the DNA. The sample data list over 30,000 clones, and around 80% of these were observed just once. The top ten constitute roughly 40% of the sample.

General study outcomes and caveats: The source of novel T cell clones was not identified, and lymphoid organs or rare unexpanded clones within the tumor or the tumor periphery could be included among the possible sources. Around 44% of tumor TCR clonotypes were found in blood, and some novel exhausted tumor clones appeared in pre-treatment blood, suggesting peripheral recruitment.

The V gene is TRBV4-2 and the J gene is TRBJ2-7; the D gene assignment is perhaps TRBD1 or TRBD2, with each matching 6 bases. The specimen comprised PBMCs, sampled before anti-PD-1 treatment. The sequence was obtained from a human donor with basal cell carcinoma. The CDR3 reads CASSQDPGAESEQYF. The nucleotide sequence reads TGTGCCAGCAGCCAAGATCCGGGGGCGGAAAGCGAGCAGTACTTC.